This TCR beta chain was recorded in a study of blood T cell repertoires in COVID-19. About the research overall: Sites in the United States, Italy and Spain provided acute and convalescent COVID-19 samples.

Authors' data handling: Quantification of nucleated cells was approximated via reference gene primer amplification. The repertoire was sequenced with immunoSEQ multiplex PCR; TCRdb's copy has only in-frame clones and lacks some. V and J calls and clone size are given by that table; D and trimming were obtained from the DNA. The data show 280,000 or so clones, 87% seen once. The CDR3 runs 14 residues. Germline lookup yields CDR1 SGHVS and CDR2 FQNEAQ. Germline trimming cut 5 bases from V and 4 bases from J; bases unmatched to any gene: 6. The specimen was PBMCs or T cells enriched from blood (not recorded which). The V and J genes are TRBV7-8 and TRBJ1-1, with TRBD1 matching over 8 bases. This clonotype was obtained from a woman aged 40 to 49 who had recovered from COVID-19. The CDR3 bases are TGTGCCAGCAGCCCCCGGACAGGGACCACTGAAGCTTTCTTT. It translates to CASSPRTGTTEAFF.